The 28 T cell receptor beta chains reported below all come from one sample, sequenced in a study of blood T cell repertoires in COVID-19. TCRdb keeps only in-frame clones here, not all; method: immunoSEQ multiplex PCR. The data hold 95,000 to 110,000 clones, with under 90% observed a single time. The specimen sequenced was peripheral blood. These receptors were taken from a human donor in a cohort sampled during active or convalescent COVID-19.

The table lists this clone with a count of one. The rearrangement joins TRBV3-1 (or the pseudogene TRBV3-2) to TRBJ1-3; 12 bases fit TRBD1. The CDR3 totals 17 residues. J gave up 8 bases and V 1 base, and 9 bases lay outside the gene matches. From germline, CDR1 is LGHDT and CDR2 YNNKEL (reference sequence). The CDR3 region is CASSQGHPGQGAYTIYF. CDR3 nucleotides: TGTGCCAGCAGCCAAGGTCATCCGGGACAGGGGGCGTACACCATATATTTT.

This clone was seen only once. The chain recombines TRBV7-9 with TRBJ2-1; TRBD1 might be the D (5 bases). CDR1 is SEHNR and CDR2 is FQNEAQ in the germline V gene (reference sequence). Trimming left V 1 base short and J 2 bases short, with 15 bases between. This CDR3 region has 17 residues. This CDR3 is CASSLGTSDSAYNEQFF. In nucleotides, the CDR3 is TGTGCCAGCAGCTTAGGGACAAGTGATTCCGCCTACAATGAGCAGTTCTTC.

The chain couples TRBV3-1 (or the pseudogene TRBV3-2) to TRBJ2-1; 15 nucleotides match TRBD2. Germline assignment: CDR1 LGHDT and CDR2 YNNKEL (reference sequence). The CDR3 is made up of 20 amino acids. The V gene end was trimmed by 5 bases and the J gene end by 2 bases; junction bases not matched to a gene: 13. The CDR3 loop is CASSKSTGTSGGLAYNEQFF. The CDR3, as DNA: TGTGCCAGCAGCAAATCAACCGGGACTAGCGGGGGGCTCGCCTACAATGAGCAGTTCTTC.

The chain links TRBV5-1 to TRBJ2-7, with a tentative D call TRBD1 (6 bases). V gave up 0 bases and J gave up 11 bases, with 15 bases separating them. Germline V gives CDR1 SGHRS, CDR2 YFSETQ. The CDR3 runs to 13 residues. The chain's CDR3 is CASSLEGRGPKYF. In nucleotides, the CDR3 is TGCGCCAGCAGCTTGGAAGGCAGGGGCCCTAAGTACTTC.

This clone was picked up one time. V gene TRBV6-5 combines with J gene TRBJ1-2; weak D call: TRBD1 (6 bases). The CDR3 is made up of 14 amino acids. Germline CDR1 reads MNHEY; CDR2 reads SVGAGI. The V end lost 6 bases, the J end lost 4 bases, and 15 bases lay between the germline ends. As DNA, the CDR3 is TGTGCCAGCAGCGGAGGCAGGGGTGGCTATGGCTACACCTTC. Translation: CASSGGRGGYGYTF.

This sequence joins TRBV19 and TRBJ1-3; unclear D gene. CDR3 length equals 17 residues. Germline CDR1 and CDR2: LNHDA and SQIVND (reference sequence). Trimming took 3 bases from V and 0 from J, leaving 15 bases between them. The CDR3 bases are TGTGCCAGTAGTATGTTGGTAAGAGAAGTCTCTGGAAACACCATATATTTT. Protein sequence: CASSMLVREVSGNTIYF.

This sequence joins TRBV9 and TRBJ1-1; 8 bases fit TRBD1. CDR1 and CDR2 from the germline V gene are SGDLS and YYNGEE. The CDR3 sequence is 16 residues long. J lost 4 bases, V lost 0 bases, and 8 bases had no gene match. CDR3 in DNA: TGTGCCAGCAGCGTAGGCTCGCAGGGGGCAGTCACTGAAGCTTTCTTT. Translation gives CASSVGSQGAVTEAFF.

The chain joins TRBV15 to TRBJ1-1, with D unclear. The germline CDR1 and CDR2 sequences are LNHNV and YYDKDF (reference sequence). The V and J ends lost 5 bases and 2 bases respectively, with 18 bases between them. CDR3 size: 16 residues. The CDR3 sequence: CATSSSITGSNTEAFF. The CDR3 DNA is TGTGCCACCAGCTCATCAATTACGGGATCCAACACTGAAGCTTTCTTT.

The rearrangement uses TRBV2 and TRBJ1-3; TRBD1 matches at 12 bases. Germline values: CDR1 SNHLY, CDR2 FYNNEI. The CDR3 has 16 amino acids. After removal of 3 bases from V and 2 bases from J, the junction contained 2 bases not matched to a gene. The CDR3 nucleotides read TGTGCCAGCAGTGAGGGGACAGGGGGCACTGGAAACACCATATATTTT. It translates to CASSEGTGGTGNTIYF.

The chain uses TRBV15 and TRBJ2-7; 8 bases map to TRBD2. J lost 2 bases, V lost 3 bases, and 6 bases had no gene match. The CDR3 has 15 residues. From germline, CDR1 is LNHNV and CDR2 YYDKDF (reference sequence). CDR3 DNA sequence: TGTGCCACCAGCAGGGTTGGACTAGCAGCCTACGAGCAGTACTTC. Protein: CATSRVGLAAYEQYF.

The V gene is TRBV19, the J gene TRBJ1-4; D unclear. The CDR3 is 15 residues long. Trimming shortened V by 1 base and J by 5 bases, and 11 bases separated the two germline ends. Per the germline V gene, CDR1 is LNHDA and CDR2 is SQIVND (reference sequence). CDR3 in amino acids: CASSIGGRENEKLFF. CDR3 nucleotide sequence: TGTGCCAGTAGTATAGGCGGGAGGGAGAATGAAAAACTGTTTTTT. Together with reference TRBV19 and TRBJ1-4, the CDR3 gives the full variable domain: DGGITQSPKYLFRKEGQNVTLSCEQNLNHDAMYWYRQDPGQGLRLIYYSQIVNDFQKGDIAEGYSVSREKKESFPLTVTSAQKNPTAFYLCASSIGGRENEKLFFGSGTQLSVL.

This clone appeared once. This chain uses TRBV12-3 or TRBV12-4 with TRBJ1-2; weak D call: TRBD1 (6 bases). The CDR3 length is 13 residues. V lost 6 bases and J lost 2, with 10 bases in between. Here the CDR3 reads CASRPTGNYGYTF. The CDR3 DNA is TGTGCCAGCAGGCCAACAGGGAACTATGGCTACACCTTC.

This clone is a singleton in its sample. Here the CDR3 DNA reads TGTGCCAGCAGCTTTAAGGGACAAGCTGGAAACACCATATATTTT. It specifies CASSFKGQAGNTIYF. J is TRBJ1-3 and V is TRBV7-9, with D possibly matching TRBD1 (6 bases). Trimming removed 3 bases from V and 2 bases from J, with 11 bases in between. The CDR3 length is 15 residues. Germline-derived CDR1 and CDR2 are SEHNR and FQNEAQ (reference sequence). The full variable domain, its missing parts supplied by reference TRBV7-9 and TRBJ1-3, is DTGVSQNPRHKITKRGQNVTFRCDPISEHNRLYWYRQTLGQGPEFLTYFQNEAQLEKSRLLSDRFSAERPKGSFSTLEIQRTEQGDSAMYLCASSFKGQAGNTIYFGEGSWLTVV.

Judged by abundance, this clone is medium-sized. Other DNA sequences of this sample code for an identical CDR3. The chain carries TRBV11-3 and TRBJ2-7; D unclear. The germline CDR1 and CDR2 sequences are SGHNT and YENEEA. Trimming stripped 0 bases from V and 3 bases from J, with 9 bases between. The CDR3 is 14 residues long. CDR3 bases: TGTGCCAGCAGCTTAGATCCCAGGTTCTACGAGCAGTACTTC. It yields the protein CASSLDPRFYEQYF.

The J gene is TRBJ1-3, the V gene TRBV2, with D possibly TRBD1 on 5 matching bases. In germline, CDR1 is SNHLY, CDR2 FYNNEI. This CDR3 is 14 amino acids long. Trimming stripped 2 bases from V and 4 bases from J, with 9 bases between. DNA for the CDR3: TGTGCCAGCAGTGAAAGGTACAGGGGAAACACCATATATTTT. This sequence encodes CASSERYRGNTIYF.

The chain has TRBV28 and TRBJ2-7; 11 bases align to TRBD1. Germline loops: CDR1 MDHEN, CDR2 SYDVKM. CDR3 size: 15 residues. Trimming removed 6 bases from V and 1 base from J; junction bases left unmatched: 5. DNA of the CDR3: TGTGCCAGCAGACCAGGACAGGGGGCTTCCTACGAGCAGTACTTC. It yields the protein CASRPGQGASYEQYF.

The rearrangement links TRBV28 to TRBJ2-3; TRBD2 matches 9 bases. CDR3 size: 19 residues. The junction had 21 bases not matched to a gene; V was cut back by 8 bases and J by 3 bases. The V gene's germline CDR1 is MDHEN and CDR2 SYDVKM. The CDR3: CASFLDWAGGTGPTDTQYF. DNA for the CDR3: TGTGCCAGCTTTTTAGATTGGGCGGGGGGGACCGGGCCAACAGATACGCAGTATTTT.

The chain couples TRBV20-1 to TRBJ2-3; D is perhaps TRBD1 (5 bases). CDR3 size: 15 residues. V dropped 6 bases and J dropped 3 bases, with 19 bases sitting between them. Germline CDR1 is DFQATT and CDR2 is SNEGSKA (reference sequence). The CDR3 sequence is CSASRPRVGTDTQYF. The CDR3 DNA follows: TGCAGTGCCAGTCGTCCCAGGGTTGGAACAGATACGCAGTATTTT.

The genes are TRBV4-1 and TRBJ2-7, with a tentative D call TRBD1 (5 bases). In germline, CDR1 is MGHRA, CDR2 YSYEKL. This CDR3 has 17 residues. V lost 0 bases and J 2 bases, leaving 17 bases between the germline ends. The CDR3 sequence: CASSQEGQGRLAYEQYF. CDR3 nucleotides: TGCGCCAGCAGCCAAGAAGGGCAGGGCCGACTGGCCTACGAGCAGTACTTC.

The chain has TRBV6-6 and TRBJ1-3, with D tentatively TRBD1 (6 bases). Germline loops: CDR1 MNHNY, CDR2 SVGAGI (reference sequence). This CDR3 is 14 amino acids long. Trimming removed 2 bases at V and 2 bases at J, with 7 bases between. CDR3 nucleotide sequence: TGTGCCAGCAGTTACCGGGACACTGGAAACACCATATATTTT. Its protein product is CASSYRDTGNTIYF.

Only a few counts were recorded for this clone. The rearrangement links TRBV14 to TRBJ2-5; the match to TRBD2 covers 8 bases. J was trimmed by 1 base and V by 4 bases; bases with no gene match: 8. Germline V gives CDR1 SGHDN, CDR2 FVKESK. CDR3 length: 16 amino acids. The CDR3, as DNA: TGTGCCAGCAGCCCACTGACTAGCGAAGGCCAAGAGACCCAGTACTTC. Translation gives CASSPLTSEGQETQYF.

The chain couples TRBV4-1 to TRBJ1-5; no definite D call. Between the trimmed V and J ends, which lost 4 bases and 2 bases, there was a span of 18 bases. This CDR3 is 17 amino acids long. CDR1 MGHRA and CDR2 YSYEKL come from the germline V gene. DNA for the CDR3: TGCGCCAGCAGCCCCCTCGCGGTTTTTGATGGCAATCAGCCCCAGCATTTT. Its translation is CASSPLAVFDGNQPQHF.

V usage is TRBV11-3 and J usage is TRBJ1-2; a possible D gene is TRBD1 (6 bases). The length of the CDR3 is 14 residues. The germline V gene has CDR1 SGHNT and CDR2 YENEEA. V was pared by 5 bases and J by 8 bases, with 18 bases between. The CDR3 sequence: CASSPTRTVGGYTF. In nucleotides, the CDR3 is TGTGCCAGCAGCCCGACCAGGACAGTTGGAGGCTACACCTTC.

The chain is built from TRBV7-3 and TRBJ1-5; a possible D gene is TRBD1 (5 bases). This CDR3 spans 13 amino acids. Trimming took 5 bases from V and 7 from J, leaving 12 bases between them. Per germline, CDR1 SGHTA and CDR2 FQGTGA. CDR3 loop: CASSTRGGQPQHF. The CDR3 DNA reads as TGTGCCAGCAGCACACGGGGGGGACAGCCCCAGCATTTT.

The V gene is TRBV4-3, the J gene TRBJ2-7; D perhaps matches TRBD1 (6 bases). Trimming stripped 2 bases from V and 9 bases from J, with 17 bases between. The CDR3 spans 14 residues. The germline V gene encodes CDR1 LGHNA and CDR2 YSLEER. DNA for the CDR3: TGCGCCAGCAGCCAAACCTTCGGGGACATGGCGCAGTACTTC. It translates to CASSQTFGDMAQYF.

This rearrangement joins TRBV6-5 to TRBJ2-7, with 9 bases that match TRBD1. Germline values: CDR1 MNHEY, CDR2 SVGAGI. After removal of 5 bases from V and 3 bases from J, the junction contained 2 bases not matched to a gene. The CDR3 loop spans 13 amino acids. This CDR3 is CASSRQGVYEQYF. The CDR3 coding sequence is TGTGCCAGCAGTAGACAGGGGGTCTACGAGCAGTACTTC.

The chain is built from TRBV19 and TRBJ1-5, with D unclear. Germline lookup yields CDR1 LNHDA and CDR2 SQIVND (reference sequence). The CDR3 sequence is 14 residues long. V lost 10 bases and J 1 base, leaving 14 bases between the germline ends. The CDR3 spells CATQDFPSNQPQHF. The DNA for the CDR3 is TGTGCCACCCAGGACTTTCCAAGCAATCAGCCCCAGCATTTT.

The chain employs TRBV4-3 and TRBJ1-5; D is unresolved. V was trimmed by 5 bases and J by 3 bases, leaving 17 bases between them. This CDR3 is built from 16 residues. The germline V gene has CDR1 LGHNA and CDR2 YSLEER. DNA of the CDR3: TGCGCCAGCAGCGCTCAGGCTTCAACCCTCAATCAGCCCCAGCATTTT. Translating gives CASSAQASTLNQPQHF.